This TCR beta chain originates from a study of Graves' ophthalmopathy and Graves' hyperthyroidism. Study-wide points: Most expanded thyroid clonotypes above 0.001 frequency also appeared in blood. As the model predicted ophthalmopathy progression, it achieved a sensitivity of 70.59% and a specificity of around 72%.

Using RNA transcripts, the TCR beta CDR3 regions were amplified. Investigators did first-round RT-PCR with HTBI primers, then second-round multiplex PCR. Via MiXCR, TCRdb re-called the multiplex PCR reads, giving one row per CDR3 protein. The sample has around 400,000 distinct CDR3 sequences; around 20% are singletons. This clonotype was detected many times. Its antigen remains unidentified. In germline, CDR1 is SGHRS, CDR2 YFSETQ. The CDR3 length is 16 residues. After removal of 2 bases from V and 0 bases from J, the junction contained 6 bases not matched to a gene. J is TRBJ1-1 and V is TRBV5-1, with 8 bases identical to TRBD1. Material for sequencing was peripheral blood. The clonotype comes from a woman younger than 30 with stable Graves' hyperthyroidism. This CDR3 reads CASSLTAGGLNTEAFF. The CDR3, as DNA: TGCGCCAGCAGCTTAACGGCAGGGGGCTTGAACACTGAAGCTTTCTTT. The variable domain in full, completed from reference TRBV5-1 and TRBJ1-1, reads KAGVTQTPRYLIKTRGQQVTLSCSPISGHRSVSWYQQTPGQGLQFLFEYFSETQRNKGNFPGRFSGRQFSNSRSEMNVSTLELGDSALYLCASSLTAGGLNTEAFFGQGTRLTVV.